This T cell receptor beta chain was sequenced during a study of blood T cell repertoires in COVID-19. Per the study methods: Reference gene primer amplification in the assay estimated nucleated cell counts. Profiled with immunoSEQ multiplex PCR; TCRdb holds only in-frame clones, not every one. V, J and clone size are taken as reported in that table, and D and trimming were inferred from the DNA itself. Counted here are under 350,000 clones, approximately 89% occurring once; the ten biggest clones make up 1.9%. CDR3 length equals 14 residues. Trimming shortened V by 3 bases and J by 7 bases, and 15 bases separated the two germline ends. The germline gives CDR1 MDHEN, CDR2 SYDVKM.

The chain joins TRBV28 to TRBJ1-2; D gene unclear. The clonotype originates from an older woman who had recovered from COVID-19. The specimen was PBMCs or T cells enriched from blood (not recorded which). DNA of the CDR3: TGTGCCAGCAGTTTTAGAGGGAGCGGGATTGGCTACACCTTC. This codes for CASSFRGSGIGYTF.